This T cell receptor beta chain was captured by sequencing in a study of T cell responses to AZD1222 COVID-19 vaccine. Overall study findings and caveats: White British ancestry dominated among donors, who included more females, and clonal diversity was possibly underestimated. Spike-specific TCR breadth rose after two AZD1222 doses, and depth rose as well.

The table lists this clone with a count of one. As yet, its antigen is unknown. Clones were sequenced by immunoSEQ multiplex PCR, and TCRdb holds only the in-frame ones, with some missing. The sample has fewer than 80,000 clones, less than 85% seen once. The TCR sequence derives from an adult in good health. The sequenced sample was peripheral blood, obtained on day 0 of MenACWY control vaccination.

The DNA for the CDR3 is TGTGCCAGCAGCTCCGGGACAGGGGGCGCGTTCGAAAAACTGTTTTTT. Translating gives CASSSGTGGAFEKLFF. This chain uses TRBV2 with TRBJ1-4, with TRBD1 matching over 12 bases. This CDR3 is built from 16 residues. Unmatched junction bases numbered 10, after V lost 6 bases and J lost 8 bases. CDR1 and CDR2 from the germline V gene are SNHLY and FYNNEI. The complete variable domain, with remaining parts taken from reference TRBV2 and TRBJ1-4, reads EPEVTQTPSHQVTQMGQEVILRCVPISNHLYFYWYRQILGQKVEFLVSFYNNEISEKSEIFDDQFSVERPDGSNFTLKIRSTKLEDSAMYFCASSSGTGGAFEKLFFGSGTQLSVL.